This T cell receptor beta chain was captured in a study of T cells after posttransplantation cyclophosphamide. Study-wide results and caveats: Later post-transplant blood repertoires were often dominated by donor CD8+ memory clones.

TCRdb's copy holds only in-frame clones and misses some; the assay was immunoSEQ multiplex PCR. The repertoire holds approximately 23,000 clones, with more than 75% as singletons. Concerning this clone: The antigen is undetermined.

From germline, CDR1 is SGHRS and CDR2 YFSETQ. The CDR3 is 14 residues long. V lost 5 bases and J 3 bases, leaving 12 bases between the germline ends. Source material: PBMCs. The gene calls are TRBV5-1 and TRBJ2-1, with D tentatively TRBD2 (5 bases). The source is a woman in her sixties or seventies with a blood cancer, CMV-positive, and with a related stem cell donor. The CDR3 sequence is CASSPDSRYNEQFF. Written as DNA, the CDR3 is TGCGCCAGCAGTCCGGACTCGCGCTACAATGAGCAGTTCTTC. Variable domain in full (rest from reference TRBV5-1 and TRBJ2-1): KAGVTQTPRYLIKTRGQQVTLSCSPISGHRSVSWYQQTPGQGLQFLFEYFSETQRNKGNFPGRFSGRQFSNSRSEMNVSTLELGDSALYLCASSPDSRYNEQFFGPGTRLTVL.